The clone carrying this T cell receptor beta chain showed up many times. Antigen unknown. The data were obtained in a study of early T cells in non-severe SARS-CoV-2 infection. Turning to the study itself: RNA in bulk from unsorted whole blood was sequenced, and chains were unpaired.

Regarding the study as a whole: A preference for anti-spike CD8 responses marked VDJdb matching, which missed private and CD4 specificities.

TCRdb reanalysed the 5' RACE reads using MiXCR and keeps one entry per CDR3 protein. The sample records about 26,000 distinct CDR3 sequences, almost 4.5% being singletons. Germline CDR1 SGHTA, CDR2 FQGNSA. CDR3 length equals 17 residues. J was trimmed by 8 bases and V by 2 bases; bases with no gene match: 13. The rearrangement links TRBV7-2 to TRBJ2-1, with TRBD2 matching over 9 bases. Sequenced material: whole blood. This sequence originates from an adult who was a healthcare worker with PCR-confirmed SARS-CoV-2 infection or an uninfected control (not recorded which). CDR3 sequence: CASSLRAGGTAKHEQFF. DNA of the CDR3: TGTGCCAGCAGCTTACGAGCGGGGGGCACCGCGAAACATGAGCAGTTCTTC.